The clone carrying this TCR beta chain was seen ten or more times. At a deep level, the assay was run. TCRdb keeps only in-frame clones here, not all; method: immunoSEQ multiplex PCR. Among 1 million to 1.3 million clones, about 84% were seen once, and the ten largest hold roughly 0.57%. Memory CD4+ cells were the fraction left after CD45RA+ naive selection. These data are taken from a study of shared clonotypes between healthy human individuals. The source of this sequence is a young man in good health. Some clones in this sample may be carry-over from other donors' samples. The sample taken for sequencing was memory CD4+ T cells from PBMCs. Subset specified: CD45RA-negative fraction.

The CDR3 is CAWSPPGGRGAFF. In DNA form, the CDR3 reads TGTGCCTGGAGCCCTCCAGGGGGCCGTGGAGCTTTCTTT. The genes are TRBV30 and TRBJ1-1, with 8 positions matching TRBD1. Germline V gene sequence: CDR1 GTSNPN, CDR2 SVGIG (reference sequence). The CDR3 loop spans 13 amino acids. The V and J ends lost 3 bases and 10 bases, in that order; junction bases with no gene match: 10.